This T cell receptor beta chain is from a study of T-cell reconstitution after alpha-beta-depleted transplantation in children. Study-wide findings and caveats: After transplant, at about two months, alpha-beta T cells were reportedly derived from several hundred expanded graft clones. Surviving recipient T cells and thymic progenitors underlay high day-60 TCRbeta diversity in some patients. After one year, T-cell counts and TCRbeta diversity mostly came from new T cells.

This clonotype was found many times. Its antigen is as yet unknown. This CDR3 spans 13 amino acids. V was clipped by 6 bases and J by 7 bases; unmatched bases: 5. Germline V gives CDR1 SGHVS, CDR2 FQNEAQ. TCRbeta library preparation incorporated unique molecular identifiers. Each CDR3 protein is one row after TCRdb ran MiXCR on the PCR reads. The data hold approximately 34,000 distinct CDR3 sequences, with under 7.5% observed a single time. The chain uses TRBV7-8 and TRBJ2-1, with 8 positions matching TRBD2. This clonotype was obtained from a child younger than two who had a stem cell transplant for acute myeloid leukemia, so the T cells may come from the graft donor. The specimen was peripheral blood, collected 60 days after TCRalphabeta/CD19-depleted stem cell transplant. The CDR3 DNA reads TGTGCCAGCAGTCTGAGCGGGAGAAATGAGCAGTTCTTC. Amino acids: CASSLSGRNEQFF.